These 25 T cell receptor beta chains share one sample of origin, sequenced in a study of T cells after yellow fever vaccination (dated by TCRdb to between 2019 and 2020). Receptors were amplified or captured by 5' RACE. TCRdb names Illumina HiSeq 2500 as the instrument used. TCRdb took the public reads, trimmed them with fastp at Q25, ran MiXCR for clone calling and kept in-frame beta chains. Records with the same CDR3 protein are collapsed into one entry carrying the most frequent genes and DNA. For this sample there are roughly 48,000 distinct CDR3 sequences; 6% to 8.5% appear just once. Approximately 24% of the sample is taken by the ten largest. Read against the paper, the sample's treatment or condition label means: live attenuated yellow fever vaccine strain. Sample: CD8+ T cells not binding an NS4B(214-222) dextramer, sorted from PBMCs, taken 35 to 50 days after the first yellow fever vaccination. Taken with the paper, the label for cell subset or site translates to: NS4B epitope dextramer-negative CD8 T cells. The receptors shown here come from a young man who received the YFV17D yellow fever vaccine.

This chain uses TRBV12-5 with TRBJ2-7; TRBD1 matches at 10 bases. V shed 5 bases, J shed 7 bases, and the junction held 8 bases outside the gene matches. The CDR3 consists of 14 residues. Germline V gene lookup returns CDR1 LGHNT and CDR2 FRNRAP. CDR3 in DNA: TGTGCTAGTGGTCCCGGGACAGGGGTCATAGAGCAGTACTTC. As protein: CASGPGTGVIEQYF.

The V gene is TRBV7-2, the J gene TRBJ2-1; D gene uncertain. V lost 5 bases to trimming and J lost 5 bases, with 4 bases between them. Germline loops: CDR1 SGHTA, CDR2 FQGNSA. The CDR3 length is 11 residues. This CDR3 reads CASSPDNEQFF. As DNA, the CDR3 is TGTGCCAGCAGCCCCGACAATGAGCAGTTCTTC.

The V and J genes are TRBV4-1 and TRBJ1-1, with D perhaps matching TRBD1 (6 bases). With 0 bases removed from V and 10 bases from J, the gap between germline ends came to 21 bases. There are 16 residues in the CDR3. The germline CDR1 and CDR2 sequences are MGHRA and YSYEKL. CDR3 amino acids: CASSQDKSRGYRVAFF. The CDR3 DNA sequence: TGCGCCAGCAGCCAAGATAAGTCCAGGGGCTACCGAGTAGCTTTCTTT.

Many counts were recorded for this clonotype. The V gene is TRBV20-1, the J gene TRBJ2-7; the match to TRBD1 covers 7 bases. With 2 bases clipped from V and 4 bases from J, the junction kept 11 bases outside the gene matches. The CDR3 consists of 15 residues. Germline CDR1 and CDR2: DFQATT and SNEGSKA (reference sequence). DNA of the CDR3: TGCAGTGCTAGACTCCGACAGGGAAGGCTATACGAGCAGTACTTC. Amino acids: CSARLRQGRLYEQYF.

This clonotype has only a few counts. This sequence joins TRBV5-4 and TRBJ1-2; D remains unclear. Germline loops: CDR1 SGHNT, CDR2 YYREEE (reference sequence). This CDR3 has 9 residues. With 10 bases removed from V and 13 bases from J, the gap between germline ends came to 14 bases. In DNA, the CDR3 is TGTGCCCTCGGCCCCGACGGCACCTTC. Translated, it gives CALGPDGTF.

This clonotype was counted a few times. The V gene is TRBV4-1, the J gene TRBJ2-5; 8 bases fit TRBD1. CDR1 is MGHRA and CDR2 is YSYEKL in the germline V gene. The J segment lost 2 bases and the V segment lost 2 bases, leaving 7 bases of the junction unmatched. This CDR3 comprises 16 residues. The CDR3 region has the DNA TGCGCCAGCAGCCAACCCTTCCGGACAGGGCAAGAGACCCAGTACTTC. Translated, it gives CASSQPFRTGQETQYF.

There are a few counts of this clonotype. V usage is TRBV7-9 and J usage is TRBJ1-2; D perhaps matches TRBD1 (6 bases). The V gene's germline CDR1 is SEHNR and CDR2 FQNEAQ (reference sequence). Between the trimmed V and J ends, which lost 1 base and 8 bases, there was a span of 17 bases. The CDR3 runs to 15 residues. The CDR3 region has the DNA TGTGCCAGCAGCTTAGAGTCCGGGACAAGAGGCGGCTACACCTTC. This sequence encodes CASSLESGTRGGYTF.

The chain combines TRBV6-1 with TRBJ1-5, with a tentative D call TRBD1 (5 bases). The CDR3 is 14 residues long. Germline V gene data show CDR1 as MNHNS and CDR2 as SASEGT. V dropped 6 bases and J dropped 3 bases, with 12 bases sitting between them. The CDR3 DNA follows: TGTGCCAGCAGCCTTGACAGCTTCAATCAGCCCCAGCATTTT. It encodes CASSLDSFNQPQHF.

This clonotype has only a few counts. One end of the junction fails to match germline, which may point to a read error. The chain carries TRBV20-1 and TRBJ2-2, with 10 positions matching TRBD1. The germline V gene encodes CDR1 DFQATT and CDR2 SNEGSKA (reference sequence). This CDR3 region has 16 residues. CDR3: CCARDGDRGDTGELFF. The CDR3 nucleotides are TGCTGTGCTAGAGATGGGGACAGGGGCGACACCGGGGAGCTGTTTTTT.

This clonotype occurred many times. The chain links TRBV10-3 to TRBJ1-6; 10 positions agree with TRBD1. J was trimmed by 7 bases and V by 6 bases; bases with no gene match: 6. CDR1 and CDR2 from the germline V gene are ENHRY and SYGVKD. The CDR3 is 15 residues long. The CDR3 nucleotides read TGTGCCATCAGCGAACGGGACAGGGGCAATTCACCCCTCCACTTT. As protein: CAISERDRGNSPLHF.

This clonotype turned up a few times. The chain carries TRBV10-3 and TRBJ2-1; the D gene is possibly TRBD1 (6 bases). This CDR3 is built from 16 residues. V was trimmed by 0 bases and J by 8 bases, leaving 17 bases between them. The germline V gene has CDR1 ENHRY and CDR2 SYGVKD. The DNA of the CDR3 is TGTGCCATCAGTGAGTCGTCGGCAGGAAAGGGGGATGAGCAGTTCTTC. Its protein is CAISESSAGKGDEQFF.

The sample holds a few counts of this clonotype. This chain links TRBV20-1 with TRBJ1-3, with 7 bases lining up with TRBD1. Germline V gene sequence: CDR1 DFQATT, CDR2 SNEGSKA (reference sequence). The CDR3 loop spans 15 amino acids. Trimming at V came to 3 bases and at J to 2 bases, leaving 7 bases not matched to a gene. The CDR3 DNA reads TGCAGTGCTAGGCAGGGAGGGACAGCTGGAAACACCATATATTTT. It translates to CSARQGGTAGNTIYF.

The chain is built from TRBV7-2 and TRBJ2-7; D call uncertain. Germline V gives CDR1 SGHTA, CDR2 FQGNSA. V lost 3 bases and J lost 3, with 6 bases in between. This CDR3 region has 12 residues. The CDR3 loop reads CASSFLGYEQYF. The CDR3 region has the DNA TGTGCCAGCAGCTTTTTGGGCTACGAGCAGTACTTC.

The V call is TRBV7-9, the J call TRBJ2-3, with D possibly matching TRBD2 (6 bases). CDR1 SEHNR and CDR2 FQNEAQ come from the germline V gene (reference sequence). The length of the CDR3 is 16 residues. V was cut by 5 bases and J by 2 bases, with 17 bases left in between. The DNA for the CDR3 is TGTGCCAGCAGCCCTAGGGAGGCAGGAAACACAGATACGCAGTATTTT. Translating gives CASSPREAGNTDTQYF.

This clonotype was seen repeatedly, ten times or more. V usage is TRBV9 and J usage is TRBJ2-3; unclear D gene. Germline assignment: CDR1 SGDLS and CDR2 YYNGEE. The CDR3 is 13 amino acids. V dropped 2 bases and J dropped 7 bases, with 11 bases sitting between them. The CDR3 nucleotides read TGTGCCAGCAGCGTGGGTGACTCATATACGCAGTATTTT. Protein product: CASSVGDSYTQYF.

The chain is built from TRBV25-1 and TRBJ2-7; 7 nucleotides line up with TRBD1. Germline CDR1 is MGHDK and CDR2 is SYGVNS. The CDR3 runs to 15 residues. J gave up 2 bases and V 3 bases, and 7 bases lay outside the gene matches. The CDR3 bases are TGTGCCAGCAGTGATGATACAGGGGTAGCCTACGAGCAGTACTTC. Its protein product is CASSDDTGVAYEQYF.

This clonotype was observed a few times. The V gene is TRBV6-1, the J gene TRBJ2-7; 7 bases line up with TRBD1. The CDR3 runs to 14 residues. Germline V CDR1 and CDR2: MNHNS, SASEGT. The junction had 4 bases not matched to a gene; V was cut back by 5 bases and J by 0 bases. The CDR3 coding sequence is TGTGCCAGCAGTCCGGGACAGAGCTCCTACGAGCAGTACTTC. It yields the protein CASSPGQSSYEQYF.

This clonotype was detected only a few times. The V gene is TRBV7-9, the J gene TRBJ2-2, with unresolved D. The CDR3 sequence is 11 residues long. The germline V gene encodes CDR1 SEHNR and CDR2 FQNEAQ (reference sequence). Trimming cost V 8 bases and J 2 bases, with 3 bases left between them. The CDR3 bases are TGTGCCAGCCGCAACACCGGGGAGCTGTTTTTT. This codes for CASRNTGELFF.

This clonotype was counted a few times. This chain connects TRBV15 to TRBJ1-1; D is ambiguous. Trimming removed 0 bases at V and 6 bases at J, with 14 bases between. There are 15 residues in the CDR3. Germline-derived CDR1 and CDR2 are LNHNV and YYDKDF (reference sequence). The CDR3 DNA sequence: TGTGCCACCAGCAGAGATCGGGTCACCGGGGCTGAAGCTTTCTTT. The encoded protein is CATSRDRVTGAEAFF.

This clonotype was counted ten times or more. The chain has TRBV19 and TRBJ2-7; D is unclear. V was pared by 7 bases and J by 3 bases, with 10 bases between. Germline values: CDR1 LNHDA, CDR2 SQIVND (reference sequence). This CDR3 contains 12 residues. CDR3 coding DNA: TGTGCCAGTATGGATAGCTACTACGAGCAGTACTTC. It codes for CASMDSYYEQYF.

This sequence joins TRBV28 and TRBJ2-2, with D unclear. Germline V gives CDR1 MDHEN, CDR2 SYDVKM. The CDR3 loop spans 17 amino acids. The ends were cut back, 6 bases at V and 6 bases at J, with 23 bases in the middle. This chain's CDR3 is CASSPVGAAPDAGELFF. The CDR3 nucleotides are TGTGCCAGCAGCCCAGTGGGCGCCGCTCCCGACGCCGGGGAGCTGTTTTTT.

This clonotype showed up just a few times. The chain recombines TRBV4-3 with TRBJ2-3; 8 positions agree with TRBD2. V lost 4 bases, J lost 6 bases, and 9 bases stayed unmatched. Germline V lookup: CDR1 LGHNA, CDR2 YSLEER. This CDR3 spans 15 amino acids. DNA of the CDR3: TGCGCCAGCAGCCGGACAGCGGGGGCGAGGGATACGCAGTATTTT. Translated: CASSRTAGARDTQYF.

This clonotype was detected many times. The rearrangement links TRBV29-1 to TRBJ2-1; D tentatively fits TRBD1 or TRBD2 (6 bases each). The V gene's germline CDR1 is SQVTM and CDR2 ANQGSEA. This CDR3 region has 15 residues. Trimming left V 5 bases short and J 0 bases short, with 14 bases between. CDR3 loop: CSVNGGSNSYNEQFF. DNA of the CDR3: TGCAGCGTTAACGGGGGCTCAAACTCCTACAATGAGCAGTTCTTC.

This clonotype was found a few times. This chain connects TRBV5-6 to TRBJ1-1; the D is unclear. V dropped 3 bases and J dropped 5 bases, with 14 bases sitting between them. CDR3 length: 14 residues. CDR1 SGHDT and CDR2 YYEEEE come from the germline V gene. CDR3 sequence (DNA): TGTGCCAGCAGCTCCGGGAGCACCTGGACTGAAGCTTTCTTT. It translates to CASSSGSTWTEAFF.

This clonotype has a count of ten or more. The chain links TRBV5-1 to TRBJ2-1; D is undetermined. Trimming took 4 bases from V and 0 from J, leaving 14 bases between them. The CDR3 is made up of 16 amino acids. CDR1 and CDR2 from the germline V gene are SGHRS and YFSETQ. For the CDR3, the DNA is TGCGCCAGCAGCATGACCGGGTCGAGCTCCTACAATGAGCAGTTCTTC. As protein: CASSMTGSSSYNEQFF.